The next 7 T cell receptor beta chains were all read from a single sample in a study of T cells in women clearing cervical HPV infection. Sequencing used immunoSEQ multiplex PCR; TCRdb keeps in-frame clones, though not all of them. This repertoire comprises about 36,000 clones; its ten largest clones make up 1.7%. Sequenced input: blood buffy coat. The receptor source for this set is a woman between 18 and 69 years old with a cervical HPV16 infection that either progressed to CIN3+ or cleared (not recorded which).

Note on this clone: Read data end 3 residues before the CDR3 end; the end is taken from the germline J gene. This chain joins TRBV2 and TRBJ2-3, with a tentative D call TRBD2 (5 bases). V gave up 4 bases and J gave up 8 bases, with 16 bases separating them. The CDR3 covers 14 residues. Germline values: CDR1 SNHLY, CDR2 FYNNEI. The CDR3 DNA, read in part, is TGTGCCAGCAGTGTCTCCATAGCGCTGGGTACG. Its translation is CASSVSIALGT. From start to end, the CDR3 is CASSVSIALGTQYF.

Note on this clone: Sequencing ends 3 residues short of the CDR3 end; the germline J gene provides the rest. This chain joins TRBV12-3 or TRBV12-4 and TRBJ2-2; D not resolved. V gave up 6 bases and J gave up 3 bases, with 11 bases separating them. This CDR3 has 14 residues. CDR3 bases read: TGTGCCAGCAGCCCAAGCCTAGACACCGGGGAG. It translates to CASSPSLDTGE. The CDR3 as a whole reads CASSPSLDTGELFF.

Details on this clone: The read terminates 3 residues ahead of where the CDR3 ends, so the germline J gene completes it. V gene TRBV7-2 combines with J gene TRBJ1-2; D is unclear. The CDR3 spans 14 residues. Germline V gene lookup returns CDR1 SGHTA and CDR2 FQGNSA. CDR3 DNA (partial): TGTGCCAGCAGCTGGACTAGCGGGGTCTACGAC. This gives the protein CASSWTSGVYD. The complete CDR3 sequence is CASSWTSGVYDYTF.

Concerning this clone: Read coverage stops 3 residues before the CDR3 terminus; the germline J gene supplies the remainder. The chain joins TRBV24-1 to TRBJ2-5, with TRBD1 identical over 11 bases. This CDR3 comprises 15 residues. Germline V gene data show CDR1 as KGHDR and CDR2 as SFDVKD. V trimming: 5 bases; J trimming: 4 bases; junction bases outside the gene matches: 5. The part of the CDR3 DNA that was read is TGTGCCACCAGTGGTGGGACAGGGGGAATAGAGACC. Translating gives CATSGGTGGIET. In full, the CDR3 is CATSGGTGGIETQYF.

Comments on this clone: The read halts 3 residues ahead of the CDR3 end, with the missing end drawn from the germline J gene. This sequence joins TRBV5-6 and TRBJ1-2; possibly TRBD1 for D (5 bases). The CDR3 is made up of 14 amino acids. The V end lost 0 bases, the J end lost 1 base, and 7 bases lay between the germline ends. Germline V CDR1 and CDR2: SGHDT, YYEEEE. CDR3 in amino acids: CASSLGQLNYGYTF. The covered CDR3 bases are TGTGCCAGCAGCTTGGGACAGCTTAACTATGGC.

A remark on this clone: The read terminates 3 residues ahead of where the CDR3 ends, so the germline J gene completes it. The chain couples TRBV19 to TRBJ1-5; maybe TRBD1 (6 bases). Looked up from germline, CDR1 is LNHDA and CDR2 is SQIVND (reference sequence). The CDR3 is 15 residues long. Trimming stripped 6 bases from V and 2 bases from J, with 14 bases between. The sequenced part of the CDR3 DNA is TGTGCCAGTAGCGGAACAGGGTCGGGCAATCAGCCC. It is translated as CASSGTGSGNQP. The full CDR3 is CASSGTGSGNQPQHF.

CDR3 protein: CASSPRDRAGATGELFF. Partial CDR3 DNA: TGTGCCAGCAGCCCCCGGGACAGGGCTGGTGCCACCGGGGAG. The J gene is TRBJ2-2, the V gene TRBV13, with 9 bases matching TRBD1. The read ends 3 residues before the CDR3 terminus; that terminus is restored from the germline J gene. Germline V lookup: CDR1 PRHDT, CDR2 FYEKMQ (reference sequence). CDR3 size: 17 residues. J gave up 4 bases and V 5 bases, and 11 bases lay outside the gene matches.